This TCR beta chain was recovered during a study of patients and donors after allogeneic stem cell transplantation. This clonotype was picked up many times. One entry per CDR3 protein results from TCRdb running MiXCR on the RT-PCR reads. The table shows fewer than 95,000 distinct CDR3 sequences, with around 5% occurring only once. V was pared by 2 bases and J by 2 bases, with 11 bases of the junction left unmatched. Germline-derived CDR1 and CDR2 are SGHAT and FQNNGV. The CDR3 is 18 amino acids. What was sequenced was blood, either unsorted or a sorted T cell fraction (not recorded which). This receptor was identified in a human donor who was either an allogeneic HSCT recipient or a stem cell or donor lymphocyte infusion donor (not recorded which). It is not recorded whose cells these are; they may come from a transplant donor. The chain has TRBV11-2 and TRBJ2-1; 8 bases fit TRBD2. CDR3 amino acids: CASSLSRGGTRPYNEQFF. The CDR3, as DNA: TGTGCCAGCAGCTTAAGCCGGGGGGGGACCAGACCCTACAATGAGCAGTTCTTC.